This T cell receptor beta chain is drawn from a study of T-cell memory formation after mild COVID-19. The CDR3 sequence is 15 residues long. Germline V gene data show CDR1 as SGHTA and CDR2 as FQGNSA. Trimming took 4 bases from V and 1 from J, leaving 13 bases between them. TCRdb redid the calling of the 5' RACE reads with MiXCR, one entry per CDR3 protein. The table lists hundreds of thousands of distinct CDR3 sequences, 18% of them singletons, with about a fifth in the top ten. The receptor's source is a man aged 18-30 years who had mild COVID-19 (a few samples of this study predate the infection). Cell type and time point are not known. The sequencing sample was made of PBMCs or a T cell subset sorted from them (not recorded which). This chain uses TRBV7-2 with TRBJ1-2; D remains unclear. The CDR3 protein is CASSSRGSSNYGYTF. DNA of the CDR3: TGTGCCAGCAGCTCCCGAGGGAGCAGTAACTATGGCTACACCTTC.